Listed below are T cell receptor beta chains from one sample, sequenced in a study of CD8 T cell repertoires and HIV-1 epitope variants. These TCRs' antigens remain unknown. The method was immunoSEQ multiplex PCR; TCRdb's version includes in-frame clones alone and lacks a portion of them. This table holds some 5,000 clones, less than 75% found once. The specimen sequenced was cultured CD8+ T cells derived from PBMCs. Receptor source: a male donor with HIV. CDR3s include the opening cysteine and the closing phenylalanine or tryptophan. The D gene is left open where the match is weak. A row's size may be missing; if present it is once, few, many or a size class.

CDR3 DNA: TGTGCCAGCAGCTTAACGGCAAGGGGCGCGAACACCGGGGAGCTGTTTTTT
CDR3 protein: CASSLTARGANTGELFF
D gene: .
V gene: TRBV11-2
J gene: TRBJ2-2
clone size: .
CDR3 length: 17

CDR3 DNA: TGTGCCAGCAGTTCTACATCGACTAGCGGAGACACAGATACGCAGTATTTT
CDR3 protein: CASSSTSTSGDTDTQYF
D gene: TRBD2
V gene: TRBV27
J gene: TRBJ2-3
clone size: medium-sized
CDR3 length: 17

CDR3 DNA: TGTGCCAGCAGCTTAACCCGGGACTCCTCCTACGAGCAGTACTTC
CDR3 protein: CASSLTRDSSYEQYF
D gene: .
V gene: TRBV7-2
J gene: TRBJ2-7
clone size: few
CDR3 length: 15

CDR3 DNA: TGTGCCAGCAGTTCGGCCGGGACAGGGGCTTTGTACGAGCAGTACTTC
CDR3 protein: CASSSAGTGALYEQYF
D gene: TRBD1
V gene: TRBV28
J gene: TRBJ2-7
clone size: once
CDR3 length: 16

CDR3 DNA: TGTGCCAGCAGTCCTTACGCAGGGGAAGGTGCCGGGGAGCTGTTTTTT
CDR3 protein: CASSPYAGEGAGELFF
D gene: .
V gene: TRBV28
J gene: TRBJ2-2
clone size: .
CDR3 length: 16

CDR3 DNA: TGTGCCAGCAGCTCCACTAGCGACTACAATGAGCAGTTCTTC
CDR3 protein: CASSSTSDYNEQFF
D gene: TRBD2
V gene: TRBV13
J gene: TRBJ2-1
clone size: few
CDR3 length: 14

CDR3 DNA: TGTGCCAGCAGTCTCCGGGGCCGCTATGGCTACACCTTC
CDR3 protein: CASSLRGRYGYTF
D gene: .
V gene: TRBV27
J gene: TRBJ1-2
clone size: few
CDR3 length: 13

CDR3 DNA: TGTGCCAGCAGTGACGAGGAGCGTGGCGAGCAGTACTTC
CDR3 protein: CASSDEERGEQYF
D gene: .
V gene: TRBV6-4
J gene: TRBJ2-7
clone size: .
CDR3 length: 13

CDR3 DNA: TGTGCCAGCAGTTTATTCGCCCTTAGCCCACAGTCTCCTAACTATGGCTACACCTTC
CDR3 protein: CASSLFALSPQSPNYGYTF
D gene: .
V gene: TRBV28
J gene: TRBJ1-2
clone size: .
CDR3 length: 19

CDR3 DNA: TGTGCCAGCAGCCCCCGAGAAGCGGGAGAGACAGATACGCAGTATTTT
CDR3 protein: CASSPREAGETDTQYF
D gene: TRBD2
V gene: TRBV11-2
J gene: TRBJ2-3
clone size: once
CDR3 length: 16

CDR3 DNA: TGTGCCAGCAGCCAAGGTCGGCGGACAGGGGGGTTTACTTTC
CDR3 protein: CASSQGRRTGGFTF
D gene: TRBD1
V gene: TRBV7-2
J gene: TRBJ2-6
clone size: .
CDR3 length: 14

CDR3 DNA: TGTGCCAGTAGCATAGAACCGACAGGGGGAACCCCTACCCACTTATATGGCTACACCTTC
CDR3 protein: CASSIEPTGGTPTHLYGYTF
D gene: TRBD1
V gene: TRBV19
J gene: TRBJ1-2
clone size: .
CDR3 length: 20

CDR3 DNA: TGTGCCAGCAGCGTAGTCGTCAATGAGCAGTTCTTC
CDR3 protein: CASSVVVNEQFF
D gene: .
V gene: TRBV9
J gene: TRBJ2-1
clone size: .
CDR3 length: 12

CDR3 DNA: TGCGCCAGCAGCCAAGGGTGGGGGATGAACACTGAAGCTTTCTTT
CDR3 protein: CASSQGWGMNTEAFF
D gene: .
V gene: TRBV4-1
J gene: TRBJ1-1
clone size: .
CDR3 length: 15

CDR3 DNA: TGCAGCGCGTCCACAGGGCTGGATAATTCACCCCTCCACTTT
CDR3 protein: CSASTGLDNSPLHF
D gene: .
V gene: TRBV29-1
J gene: TRBJ1-6
clone size: .
CDR3 length: 14

CDR3 DNA: TGTGCCAGCAGCTCAAGACTAGCGGGAGACGGCTACGAGCAGTACTTC
CDR3 protein: CASSSRLAGDGYEQYF
D gene: TRBD2
V gene: TRBV11-2
J gene: TRBJ2-7
clone size: few
CDR3 length: 16

CDR3 DNA: TGTGCCAGCAGTCGGACTGCTGCGAACACCGGGGAGCTGTTTTTT
CDR3 protein: CASSRTAANTGELFF
D gene: .
V gene: TRBV27
J gene: TRBJ2-2
clone size: .
CDR3 length: 15

CDR3 DNA: TGTGCCAGCAGCTTTGGGACTAGCGGGAGTAATGAGCAGTTCTTC
CDR3 protein: CASSFGTSGSNEQFF
D gene: TRBD2
V gene: TRBV11-1
J gene: TRBJ2-1
clone size: .
CDR3 length: 15

CDR3 DNA: TGTGCCAGCAGCGCGGAATCCGGGGTCTCTGAAGCTTTCTTT
CDR3 protein: CASSAESGVSEAFF
D gene: .
V gene: TRBV9
J gene: TRBJ1-1
clone size: .
CDR3 length: 14

CDR3 DNA: TGTGCCAGCAGCTTAACTTATGACGCGCCCCAGCATTTT
CDR3 protein: CASSLTYDAPQHF
D gene: .
V gene: TRBV7-3
J gene: TRBJ1-5
clone size: .
CDR3 length: 13

CDR3 DNA: TGTGCCAGCAGAGGAGATTCGTCCTACGAGCAGTACTTC
CDR3 protein: CASRGDSSYEQYF
D gene: .
V gene: TRBV7-2
J gene: TRBJ2-7
clone size: .
CDR3 length: 13

CDR3 DNA: TGCGCCAGCAGCCAAGTGGCAGGGGGAATTGCAGCTTTCTTT
CDR3 protein: CASSQVAGGIAAFF
D gene: TRBD1
V gene: TRBV4-1
J gene: TRBJ1-1
clone size: .
CDR3 length: 14

CDR3 DNA: TGTGCCATCAGGACCTCGGACAGGGGATCCTATAATTCACCCCTCCACTTT
CDR3 protein: CAIRTSDRGSYNSPLHF
D gene: TRBD1
V gene: TRBV10-3
J gene: TRBJ1-6
clone size: .
CDR3 length: 17

CDR3 DNA: TGTGCCAGCAGCCCCCACCGCTGGAGTTATAATTCACCCCTCCACTTT
CDR3 protein: CASSPHRWSYNSPLHF
D gene: .
V gene: TRBV9
J gene: TRBJ1-6
clone size: .
CDR3 length: 16

CDR3 DNA: TGTGCCAGCAGTTTACTGCAGGGAAACACCATATATTTT
CDR3 protein: CASSLLQGNTIYF
D gene: .
V gene: TRBV28
J gene: TRBJ1-3
clone size: .
CDR3 length: 13

CDR3 DNA: TGTGCCAGCAGCGTGGGATCAGGAGGGGACATTCAGTACTTC
CDR3 protein: CASSVGSGGDIQYF
D gene: .
V gene: TRBV9
J gene: TRBJ2-4
clone size: few
CDR3 length: 14

CDR3 DNA: TGTGCCAGCAGCTCCGGGACAGCAAACTACGAGCAGTACTTC
CDR3 protein: CASSSGTANYEQYF
D gene: TRBD1
V gene: TRBV5-6
J gene: TRBJ2-7
clone size: once
CDR3 length: 14

CDR3 DNA: TGTGCCAGCAGCTTCGGAACAGGGTTCTCTGGAAACACCATATATTTT
CDR3 protein: CASSFGTGFSGNTIYF
D gene: .
V gene: TRBV11-2
J gene: TRBJ1-3
clone size: .
CDR3 length: 16

CDR3 DNA: TGTGCCAGTAGCCCCGAGGGGGGGGCTTATGGCTACACCTTC
CDR3 protein: CASSPEGGAYGYTF
D gene: .
V gene: TRBV19
J gene: TRBJ1-2
clone size: few
CDR3 length: 14

CDR3 DNA: TGTGCCAGTAACGAGGGACTCTATGGCTACACCTTC
CDR3 protein: CASNEGLYGYTF
D gene: .
V gene: TRBV19
J gene: TRBJ1-2
clone size: few
CDR3 length: 12

CDR3 DNA: TGTGCCTGGAGTAGAGGGCAGGACAATTCACCCCTCCACTTT
CDR3 protein: CAWSRGQDNSPLHF
D gene: .
V gene: TRBV30
J gene: TRBJ1-6
clone size: once
CDR3 length: 14

CDR3 DNA: TGTGCCAGCAGCGTAGAGGCGGATGAGACCCAGTACTTC
CDR3 protein: CASSVEADETQYF
D gene: .
V gene: TRBV9
J gene: TRBJ2-5
clone size: .
CDR3 length: 13

CDR3 DNA: TGTGCCAGCAGTTCCCTCGAACTAGCGGGAGCTCGAGGCGGGGAGCTGTTTTTT
CDR3 protein: CASSSLELAGARGGELFF
D gene: TRBD2
V gene: TRBV28
J gene: TRBJ2-2
clone size: .
CDR3 length: 18

CDR3 DNA: TGTGCCAGCAGCTTAGTGGGTCACACTGAAGCTTTCTTT
CDR3 protein: CASSLVGHTEAFF
D gene: .
V gene: TRBV13
J gene: TRBJ1-1
clone size: few
CDR3 length: 13

CDR3 DNA: TGTGCCAGCAGCTTAACGGACGGTAGCAATCAGCCCCAGCATTTT
CDR3 protein: CASSLTDGSNQPQHF
D gene: .
V gene: TRBV11-2
J gene: TRBJ1-5
clone size: .
CDR3 length: 15

CDR3 DNA: TGTGCTAGTGGTTCCCGGGAAACCTACGAGCAGTACTTC
CDR3 protein: CASGSRETYEQYF
D gene: .
V gene: TRBV12-5
J gene: TRBJ2-7
clone size: .
CDR3 length: 13

CDR3 DNA: TGTGCCAGTAGTATAGATCATAGTACCTCTGGGGCCAACGTCCTGACTTTC
CDR3 protein: CASSIDHSTSGANVLTF
D gene: .
V gene: TRBV19
J gene: TRBJ2-6
clone size: .
CDR3 length: 17

CDR3 DNA: TGTGCCAGCAGCGATCCCGGGACAGGGGTCCTCGGTGCCTTC
CDR3 protein: CASSDPGTGVLGAF
D gene: TRBD1
V gene: TRBV5-8
J gene: TRBJ1-2
clone size: .
CDR3 length: 14

CDR3 DNA: TGTGCCAGCAGCTTGGGACAGTACCTTCGTGAGCAGTACTTC
CDR3 protein: CASSLGQYLREQYF
D gene: TRBD1
V gene: TRBV7-2
J gene: TRBJ2-7
clone size: hyperexpanded
CDR3 length: 14